This T cell receptor beta chain was sequenced for a study of cytotoxic CD8 clonotypes in ibrutinib-treated CLL. Study-wide results and limits: T-cell clonality at baseline went above that of age-matched healthy donors and rose and fell with circulating CD8+ T-cell counts. Progressing patients had sampling times that differed from those of sustained-remission patients.

Produced via immunoSEQ multiplex PCR; TCRdb's table is partial and in-frame only. The data hold around 140,000 clones, with 70% to 90% observed a single time. The CDR3 totals 15 residues. After removal of 3 bases from V and 0 bases from J, the junction contained 1 base not matched to a gene. Germline V gives CDR1 KGHSH, CDR2 LQKENI. Note on this clone: No antigen is known for it.

The sequencing used PBMCs, collected after 24 months of ibrutinib treatment. The receptor was isolated from a human donor with chronic lymphocytic leukemia. The chain links TRBV18 to TRBJ1-4; 7 bases match TRBD1. DNA for the CDR3: TGTGCCAGCTCACCTGACAGGGCAACTAATGAAAAACTGTTTTTT. This gives the protein CASSPDRATNEKLFF.